This T cell receptor (beta chain) was captured in a study of identical twins. Study results and caveats: For zero-insertion analyses, partial confounding could come from invariant MAIT and iNKT cells. Out-of-frame TCR alpha sharing observed in monozygotic twins exceeded model estimates.

Template switching created a universal primer site, and the cDNA included unique molecular identifiers. TCRdb ran MiXCR on the 5' RACE reads and lists one entry per CDR3 protein. The sample has some 600,000 distinct CDR3 sequences; around 7.5% are singletons. Only healthy Caucasians were enrolled as donors. This clonotype appeared a few times. Its target is unknown. This sample was shared with a second study, whose subject was yellow fever vaccine responses in identical twins.

The sequencing sample was made of PBMCs. The clonotype comes from a woman aged 18-29 years in good health.

CDR3 region: CASSLAGEGTGELFF. CDR3 DNA sequence: TGTGCCAGCTCCCTAGCGGGAGAGGGGACCGGGGAGCTGTTTTTT. V usage is TRBV12-3 or TRBV12-4 and J usage is TRBJ2-2; TRBD2 agrees at 10 bases. After removal of 8 bases from V and 5 bases from J, the junction contained 8 bases not matched to a gene. The length of the CDR3 is 15 residues.